This T cell receptor beta chain was captured in a study of human T cells and chemical hapten exposure. Study-wide points: With DPC sensitization, TCRs exceeding 1 in 1000 frequency showed no change.

This CDR3 region has 14 residues. V lost 5 bases, J lost 2 bases, and 12 bases lay in between. Germline-derived CDR1 and CDR2 are SEHNR and FQNEAQ (reference sequence). Time point reported: pre-sensitization, week 0. Specified treatment: therapeutic diphenylcyclopropenone sensitization with weekly scalp DPC. A note on this clonotype: Its antigen is unidentified.

TCRdb analysed the RACE reads with MiXCR anew, one entry per CDR3 protein. Here the sample spans over 55,000 distinct CDR3 sequences, 8% to 10% being singletons. This sequence joins TRBV7-9 and TRBJ1-1; possibly TRBD1 for D (5 bases). The material sequenced was whole blood, taken in connection with sensitization to the hapten diphenylcyclopropenone (DPC). This receptor was taken from a middle-aged man with alopecia areata. Some clones in this sample may be carry-over from other donors' samples. CDR3 DNA: TGTGCCAGCAGCGTCAGGGAGTTTAACACTGAAGCTTTCTTT. It is translated as CASSVREFNTEAFF.